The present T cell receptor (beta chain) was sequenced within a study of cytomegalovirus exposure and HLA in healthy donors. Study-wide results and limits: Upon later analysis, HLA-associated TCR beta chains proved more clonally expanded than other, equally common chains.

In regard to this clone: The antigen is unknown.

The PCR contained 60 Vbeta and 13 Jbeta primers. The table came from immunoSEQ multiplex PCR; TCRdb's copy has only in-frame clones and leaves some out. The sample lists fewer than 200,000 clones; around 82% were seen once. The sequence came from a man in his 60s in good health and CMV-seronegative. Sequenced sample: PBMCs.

The CDR3 DNA reads TGTGCCAGCAGTTTTTGGGGGCTGGGGGAGGGCGGCAATGAGCAGTTCTTC. Residues: CASSFWGLGEGGNEQFF. The rearrangement links TRBV27 to TRBJ2-1; maybe TRBD2 (7 bases). CDR1 is MNHEY, CDR2 SMNVEV, per germline (reference sequence). Deletions cut 3 bases from V and 6 bases from J, with 21 bases between. This CDR3 is built from 17 residues.